The present entry profiles one TCR beta chain with its context. The sample belongs to a study of control samples from healthy donors and cancer patients. The CDR3 sequence is 14 residues long. Looked up from germline, CDR1 is SEHNR and CDR2 is FQNEAQ (reference sequence). Trimming cost V 4 bases and J 9 bases, with 13 bases left between them. Sequencing used immunoSEQ multiplex PCR; TCRdb keeps in-frame clones, though not all of them. The sample records about 130,000 clones, about 92% being singletons. The chain is built from TRBV7-9 and TRBJ1-6, with a weak D call TRBD1 (5 bases). Material: blood. The source of this sequence is a woman in her forties or fifties in good health. CDR3 bases: TGTGCCAGCAGCTCCCCCCTGGGGGGTTCACCCCTCCACTTT. It specifies CASSSPLGGSPLHF.